This TCR beta chain was obtained from a study of cytomegalovirus exposure and HLA in healthy donors. For this clone: Its target is unknown.

Trimming removed 6 bases from V and 8 bases from J, with 19 bases in between. The CDR3 runs to 14 residues. Germline CDR1 reads MNHEY; CDR2 reads SMNVEV (reference sequence). The PCR used 60 Vbeta and 13 Jbeta primers. Only in-frame clones appear in the TCRdb table, and some are missing; sequencing was by immunoSEQ multiplex PCR. The sample lists about 180,000 clones; around 80% were seen once. Study-level results: A later analysis, which compared TCR beta chains of equal frequency, found the HLA-associated ones more clonally expanded. When a later analysis was performed, an Asian-associated ancestry cluster reportedly had fewer N-insertions than the approximately 600-donor mean. About 87% or about 30% of the time was how often most TCR beta V segments were productive, according to an earlier analysis. As a later analysis showed, a missense DCLRE1C variant was linked to trimming of TCR beta V- and J-genes.

The chain joins TRBV27 to TRBJ1-2, with D perhaps TRBD1 (6 bases). The sample consisted of PBMCs. This receptor was taken from a woman aged 45-65 years in good health and CMV-seronegative. The CDR3 loop reads CASRPIQGRWGYTF. The DNA for the CDR3 is TGTGCCAGCAGACCCATACAGGGACGATGGGGCTACACCTTC.